These 4 T cell receptor beta chains were all obtained from the same sample, sequenced in a study of T cell repertoires in cytomegalovirus infection. TCRdb reprocessed the reads via MiXCR and lists one record per CDR3 protein. The repertoire holds nearly 650,000 distinct CDR3 sequences, with approximately 24% as singletons. The sequenced material came from CD8+ T cells from PBMCs. Receptor source: a human donor in good health (CMV status not recorded). Some clones in this sample may be carry-over from other donors' samples.

V usage is TRBV6-2 or TRBV6-3 and J usage is TRBJ1-6; D gene unclear. Germline V CDR1 and CDR2: MNHEY, SVGEGT. V lost 4 bases and J 15 bases, leaving 13 bases between the germline ends. This CDR3 has 12 residues. The CDR3 sequence is CASSSPSRHLHF. CDR3 nucleotides: TGTGCCAGCAGTTCCCCCTCCCGGCACCTCCACTTT.

This clonotype was counted many times. The chain recombines TRBV7-2 with TRBJ1-2; the D gene is possibly TRBD1 (5 bases). Germline V gene lookup returns CDR1 SGHTA and CDR2 FQGNSA. CDR3 length equals 11 residues. V lost 8 bases to trimming and J lost 3 bases, with 7 bases between them. The CDR3 here is CASRTHYGYTF. CDR3 in DNA: TGTGCCAGCCGGACACACTATGGCTACACCTTC.

The rearrangement links TRBV28 to TRBJ2-5, with a weak D call TRBD1 (6 bases). The V end lost 6 bases, the J end lost 5 bases, and 19 bases lay between the germline ends. The CDR3 extends over 15 amino acids. Germline values: CDR1 MDHEN, CDR2 SYDVKM. The CDR3 DNA sequence: TGTGCCAGCAGGAGGGACATTGGGGTTGGGGAGACCCAGTACTTC. As protein: CASRRDIGVGETQYF. The full variable domain, its missing parts supplied by reference TRBV28 and TRBJ2-5, is DVKVTQSSRYLVKRTGEKVFLECVQDMDHENMFWYRQDPGLGLRLIYFSYDVKMKEKGDIPEGYSVSREKKERFSLILESASTNQTSMYLCASRRDIGVGETQYFGPGTRLLVL.

V gene TRBV6-1 combines with J gene TRBJ2-7; tentative D call: TRBD2 (7 bases). V dropped 2 bases and J dropped 4 bases, with 24 bases sitting between them. The CDR3 covers 18 residues. CDR1 MNHNS and CDR2 SASEGT come from the germline V gene. The CDR3 sequence: CASSESTRGAGALYEQYV. CDR3 in DNA: TGTGCCAGCAGTGAAAGTACTCGGGGGGCAGGGGCCCTATACGAGCAGTACGTC.